A single sample gave rise to the 11 T cell receptor beta chains below, sequenced in a study of blood T cell repertoires in COVID-19. The table came from immunoSEQ multiplex PCR; TCRdb's copy has only in-frame clones and leaves some out. The table lists tens of thousands of clones, about nine tenths of them singletons. Sequencing was done on a sample of peripheral blood. These receptors came from a man in his sixties with acute or convalescent COVID-19.

This sequence joins TRBV29-1 and TRBJ1-3; 9 nucleotides line up with TRBD1. The junction had 4 bases not matched to a gene; V was cut back by 2 bases and J by 2 bases. The germline CDR1 and CDR2 sequences are SQVTM and ANQGSEA. The CDR3 extends over 15 amino acids. CDR3 DNA sequence: TGCAGCGTTGAATCACAGGGGGCGCCTGGAAACACCATATATTTT. It codes for CSVESQGAPGNTIYF.

V usage is TRBV9 and J usage is TRBJ2-1; tentative D call: TRBD1 (5 bases). The V and J ends lost 4 bases and 4 bases respectively, with 12 bases between them. Germline V CDR1 and CDR2: SGDLS, YYNGEE. This CDR3 has 14 amino acids. The CDR3 here is CASSPRDRYNEQFF. The CDR3, as DNA: TGTGCCAGCAGCCCGCGTGACAGATACAATGAGCAGTTCTTC. The variable domain in full, completed from reference TRBV9 and TRBJ2-1, reads DSGVTQTPKHLITATGQRVTLRCSPRSGDLSVYWYQQSLDQGLQFLIQYYNGEERAKGNILERFSAQQFPDLHSELNLSSLELGDSALYFCASSPRDRYNEQFFGPGTRLTVL.

This clone appeared a single time. The chain combines TRBV5-1 with TRBJ2-3; 7 positions agree with TRBD1. The CDR3 spans 17 residues. Trimming at V came to 2 bases and at J to 0 bases, leaving 9 bases not matched to a gene. Germline assignment: CDR1 SGHRS and CDR2 YFSETQ. The CDR3 coding sequence is TGCGCCAGCAGCTTCGCCGGATCGACAGGGAGCACAGATACGCAGTATTTT. Translated, it gives CASSFAGSTGSTDTQYF.

This chain connects TRBV6-2 or TRBV6-3 to TRBJ2-2; 7 positions agree with TRBD1. The CDR3 spans 15 residues. Trimming took 2 bases from V and 4 from J; bases not matched to a gene: 4. CDR1 and CDR2 (germline): MNHEY, SVGEGT. The CDR3 here is CASSYEGAGTGELFF. The CDR3 DNA follows: TGTGCCAGCAGTTACGAGGGGGCCGGCACCGGGGAGCTGTTTTTT.

The chain couples TRBV7-8 to TRBJ1-2; D remains ambiguous. The CDR3 spans 14 residues. CDR1 and CDR2 from the germline V gene are SGHVS and FQNEAQ. The V end was cut by 5 bases, the J end by 6 bases, with 16 bases between. The CDR3 region is CASSRPGRLDGYTF. The CDR3 DNA sequence: TGTGCCAGCAGCCGTCCGGGGAGACTAGATGGCTACACCTTC. The full variable domain, rest sourced from reference TRBV7-8 and TRBJ1-2, is GAGVSQSPRYKVAKRGQDVALRCDPISGHVSLFWYQQALGQGPEFLTYFQNEAQLDKSGLPSDRFFAERPEGSVSTLKIQRTQQEDSAVYLCASSRPGRLDGYTFGSGTRLTVV.

The V call is TRBV5-6, the J call TRBJ1-2, with a weak D call TRBD1 (5 bases). In germline, CDR1 is SGHDT, CDR2 YYEEEE. V lost 0 bases to trimming and J lost 0 bases, with 9 bases between them. CDR3 size: 15 residues. DNA of the CDR3: TGTGCCAGCAGCTTGGTCGTGGGGCCTAACTATGGCTACACCTTC. This gives the protein CASSLVVGPNYGYTF. Drawing the rest from reference TRBV5-6 and TRBJ1-2, the complete variable domain is DAGVTQSPTHLIKTRGQQVTLRCSPKSGHDTVSWYQQALGQGPQFIFQYYEEEERQRGNFPDRFSGHQFPNYSSELNVNALLLGDSALYLCASSLVVGPNYGYTFGSGTRLTVV.

V gene TRBV5-6 combines with J gene TRBJ2-2; 9 bases agree with TRBD1. V dropped 3 bases and J dropped 1; count of bases not matched to a gene: 1. This CDR3 contains 15 residues. CDR1 and CDR2 from the germline V gene are SGHDT and YYEEEE. The CDR3 region is CASSSGQGNTGELFF. For the CDR3, the DNA is TGTGCCAGCAGCTCGGGACAGGGGAACACCGGGGAGCTGTTTTTT. Full variable domain (missing parts from reference TRBV5-6 and TRBJ2-2): DAGVTQSPTHLIKTRGQQVTLRCSPKSGHDTVSWYQQALGQGPQFIFQYYEEEERQRGNFPDRFSGHQFPNYSSELNVNALLLGDSALYLCASSSGQGNTGELFFGEGSRLTVL.

The rearrangement joins TRBV27 to TRBJ2-3; weak D call: TRBD2 (6 bases). Germline V gives CDR1 MNHEY, CDR2 SMNVEV (reference sequence). V lost 6 bases, J lost 2 bases, and 18 bases lay in between. This CDR3 contains 16 residues. CDR3 amino acids: CASRPLGGDITDTQYF. The DNA for the CDR3 is TGTGCCAGCAGGCCCCTCGGAGGGGATATCACAGATACGCAGTATTTT.

This chain links TRBV6-1 with TRBJ2-7; 15 bases are a match to TRBD2. CDR1 MNHNS and CDR2 SASEGT come from the germline V gene. The CDR3 loop spans 18 amino acids. V lost 1 base to trimming and J lost 2 bases; unmatched junction nucleotides: 6. CDR3 nucleotide sequence: TGTGCCAGCAGTGAAGGGACTAGCGGGGGGGATTTAACCTACGAGCAGTACTTC. Translating gives CASSEGTSGGDLTYEQYF.

This chain uses TRBV11-3 with TRBJ1-4; D is perhaps TRBD1 (5 bases). Trimming stripped 9 bases from V and 7 bases from J, with 12 bases between. The CDR3 extends over 12 amino acids. Germline-derived CDR1 and CDR2 are SGHNT and YENEEA. CDR3 bases: TGTGCCAGGCCAGGGAGGGCTGAAAAACTGTTTTTT. This codes for CARPGRAEKLFF.

The chain carries TRBV27 and TRBJ2-2, with unresolved D. Germline V gives CDR1 MNHEY, CDR2 SMNVEV (reference sequence). This CDR3 is 13 amino acids long. Trimming removed 10 bases at V and 5 bases at J, with 14 bases between. CDR3 in amino acids: CATVFPATGELFF. The CDR3 DNA reads as TGTGCCACCGTGTTCCCCGCGACCGGGGAGCTGTTTTTT.